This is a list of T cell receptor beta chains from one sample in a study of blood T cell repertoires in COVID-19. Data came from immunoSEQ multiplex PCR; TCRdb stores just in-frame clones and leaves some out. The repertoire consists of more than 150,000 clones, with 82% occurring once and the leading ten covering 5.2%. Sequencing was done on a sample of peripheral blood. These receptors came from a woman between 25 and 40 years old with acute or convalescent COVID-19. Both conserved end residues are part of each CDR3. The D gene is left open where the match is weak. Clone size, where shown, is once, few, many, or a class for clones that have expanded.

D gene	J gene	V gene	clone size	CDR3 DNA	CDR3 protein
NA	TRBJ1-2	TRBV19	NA	TGTGCCAGTAACAGGGACACCTATGGCTACACCTTC	CASNRDTYGYTF
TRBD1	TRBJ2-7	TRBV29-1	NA	TGCAGCGTAGCTCCGGACAGGGGGCAGGGGCAGTACTTC	CSVAPDRGQGQYF
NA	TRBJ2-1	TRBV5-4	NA	TGTGCCGTTCGGCCGGTAGCGGCTCTCTACAATGAGCAGTTCTTC	CAVRPVAALYNEQFF
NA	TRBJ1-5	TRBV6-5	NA	TGTGCCAGCAGTTACTCCCAGGGAGGGAATCAGCCCCAGCATTTT	CASSYSQGGNQPQHF
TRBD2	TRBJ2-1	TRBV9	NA	TGTGCCAGCAGCGTAAGTAGCGGGCACTACAATGAGCAGTTCTTC	CASSVSSGHYNEQFF
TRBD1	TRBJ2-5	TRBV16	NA	TGTGCCAGCAGCCAGGACAGGCAAGAGACCCAGTACTTC	CASSQDRQETQYF
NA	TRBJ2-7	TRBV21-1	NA	TGTGCCAGCAGCAACCCCGATAGGGATAGCGGGAGCCGGACCCCCTACGAGCAGTACTTC	CASSNPDRDSGSRTPYEQYF
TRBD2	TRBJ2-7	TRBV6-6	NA	TGTGCCAGCAGCCGAACCCTTACCGCCGGGACTAGCGGGAGTCGCGAGCAGTACTTC	CASSRTLTAGTSGSREQYF
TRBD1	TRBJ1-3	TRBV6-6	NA	TGTGCCACCCGAGGGGGCGTCGTTGGAAACACCATATATTTT	CATRGGVVGNTIYF
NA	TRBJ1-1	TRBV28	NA	TGTGCCAGCAGTCTCACCGACATGATCATAAACACTGAAGCTTTCTTT	CASSLTDMIINTEAFF
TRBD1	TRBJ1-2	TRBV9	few	TGTGCCAGCAGCGCCGACAGGGTCGGTGGCTACACCTTC	CASSADRVGGYTF
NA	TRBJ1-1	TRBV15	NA	TGTGCCACCAGCAGAGGGAATCCACGGGGCACTGAAGCTTTCTTT	CATSRGNPRGTEAFF
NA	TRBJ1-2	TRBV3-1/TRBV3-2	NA	TGTGCCAGCAGCCAAACTTCGACAGTCATATATGGCTACACCTTC	CASSQTSTVIYGYTF
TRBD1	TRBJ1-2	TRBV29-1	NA	TGCAGCGTCGGGACAGGGATAGCTAACTATGGCTACACCTTC	CSVGTGIANYGYTF
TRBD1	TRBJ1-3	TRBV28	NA	TGTGCCAGCAGTTTGGACAGGGGGCCGGATAAGACCCCTTTATATTTT	CASSLDRGPDKTPLYF
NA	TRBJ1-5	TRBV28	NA	TGTGCCAGCAGTTTATTCTGGCAGGGGCGCAATCAGCCCCAGCATTTT	CASSLFWQGRNQPQHF
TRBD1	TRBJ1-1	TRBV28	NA	TGTGCCAGCCTCAGGGGGGCAAACACTGAAGCTTTCTTT	CASLRGANTEAFF
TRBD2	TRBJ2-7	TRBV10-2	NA	TGCGCCAGCAGTGAATTGGCGGGAGCCTACGAGCAGTACTTC	CASSELAGAYEQYF
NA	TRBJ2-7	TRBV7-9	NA	TGTGCCAGCAGCTTTCTCGGGGGTTTCGACGAGCAGTACTTC	CASSFLGGFDEQYF
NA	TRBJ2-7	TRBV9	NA	TGTGCCAGCAGCCCAGTTCCAGGGTCCTACGAGCAGTACTTC	CASSPVPGSYEQYF
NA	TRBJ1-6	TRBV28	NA	TGTGCCAGCAGTCCGAGACATACTTCACCCCTCCACTTT	CASSPRHTSPLHF
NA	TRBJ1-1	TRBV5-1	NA	TGCGCCAGCAGCCCCAGGGGGAACACTGAAGCTTTCTTT	CASSPRGNTEAFF